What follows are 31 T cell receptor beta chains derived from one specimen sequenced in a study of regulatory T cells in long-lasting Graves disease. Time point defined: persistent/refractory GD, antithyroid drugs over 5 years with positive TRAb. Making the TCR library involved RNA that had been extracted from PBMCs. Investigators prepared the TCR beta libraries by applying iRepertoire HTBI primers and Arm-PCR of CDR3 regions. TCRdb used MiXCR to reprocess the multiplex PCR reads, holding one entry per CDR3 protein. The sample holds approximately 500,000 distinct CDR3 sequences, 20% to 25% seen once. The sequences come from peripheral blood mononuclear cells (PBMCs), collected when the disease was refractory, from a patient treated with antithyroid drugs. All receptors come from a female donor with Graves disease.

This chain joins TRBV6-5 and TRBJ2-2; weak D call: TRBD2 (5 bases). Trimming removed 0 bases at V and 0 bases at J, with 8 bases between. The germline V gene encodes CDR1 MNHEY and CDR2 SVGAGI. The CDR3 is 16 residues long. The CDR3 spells CASSYSSGANTGELFF. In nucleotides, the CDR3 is TGTGCCAGCAGTTACTCGTCCGGGGCGAACACCGGGGAGCTGTTTTTT.

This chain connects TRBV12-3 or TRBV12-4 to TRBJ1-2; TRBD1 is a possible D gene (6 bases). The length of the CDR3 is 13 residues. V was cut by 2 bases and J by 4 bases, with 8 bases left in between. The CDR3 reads CASSLSDSYGYTF. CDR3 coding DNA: TGTGCCAGCAGTTTATCGGACAGCTATGGCTACACCTTC.

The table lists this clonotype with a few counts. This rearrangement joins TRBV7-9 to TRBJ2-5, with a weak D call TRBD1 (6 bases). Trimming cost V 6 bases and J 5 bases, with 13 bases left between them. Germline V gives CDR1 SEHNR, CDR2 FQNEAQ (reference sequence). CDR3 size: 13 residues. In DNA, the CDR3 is TGTGCCAGCAGTCGCACAGGGCTGGAGACCCAGTACTTC. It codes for CASSRTGLETQYF.

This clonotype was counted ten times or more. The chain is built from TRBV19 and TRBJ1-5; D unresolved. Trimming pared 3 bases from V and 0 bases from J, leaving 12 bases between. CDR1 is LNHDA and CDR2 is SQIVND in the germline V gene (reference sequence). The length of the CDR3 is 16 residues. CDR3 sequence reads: CASSIGRAYSNQPQHF. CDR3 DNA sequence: TGTGCCAGTAGTATCGGGCGGGCGTATAGCAATCAGCCCCAGCATTTT.

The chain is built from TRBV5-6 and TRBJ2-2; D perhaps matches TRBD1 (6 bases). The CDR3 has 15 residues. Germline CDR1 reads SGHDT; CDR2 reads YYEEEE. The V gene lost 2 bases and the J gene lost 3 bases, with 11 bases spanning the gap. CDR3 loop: CASSFWGRDTGELFF. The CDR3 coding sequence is TGTGCCAGCAGCTTTTGGGGGCGGGACACCGGGGAGCTGTTTTTT. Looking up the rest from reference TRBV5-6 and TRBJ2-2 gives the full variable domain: DAGVTQSPTHLIKTRGQQVTLRCSPKSGHDTVSWYQQALGQGPQFIFQYYEEEERQRGNFPDRFSGHQFPNYSSELNVNALLLGDSALYLCASSFWGRDTGELFFGEGSRLTVL.

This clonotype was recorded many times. The DNA for the CDR3 is TGCAGTGCTAGAGATCCCGGGGCTTGGGGTAATTCACCCCTCCACTTT. The encoded protein is CSARDPGAWGNSPLHF. This sequence joins TRBV20-1 and TRBJ1-6; D is possibly TRBD1 (5 bases). The CDR3 consists of 16 residues. The germline CDR1 and CDR2 sequences are DFQATT and SNEGSKA (reference sequence). V lost 0 bases, J lost 6 bases, and 15 bases lay in between.

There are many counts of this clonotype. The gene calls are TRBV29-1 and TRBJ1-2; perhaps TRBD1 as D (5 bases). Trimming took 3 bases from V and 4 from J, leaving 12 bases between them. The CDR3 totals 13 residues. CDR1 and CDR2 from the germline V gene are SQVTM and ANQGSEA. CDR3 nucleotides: TGCAGCGTTGACAGGGAGGCGGGCTATGGCTACACCTTC. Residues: CSVDREAGYGYTF.

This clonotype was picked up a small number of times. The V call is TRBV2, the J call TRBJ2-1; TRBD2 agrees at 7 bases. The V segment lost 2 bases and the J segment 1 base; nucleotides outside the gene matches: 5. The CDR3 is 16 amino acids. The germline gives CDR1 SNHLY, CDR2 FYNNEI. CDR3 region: CASSESVGGSYNEQFF. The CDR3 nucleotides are TGTGCCAGCAGTGAATCCGTGGGAGGGTCCTACAATGAGCAGTTCTTC.

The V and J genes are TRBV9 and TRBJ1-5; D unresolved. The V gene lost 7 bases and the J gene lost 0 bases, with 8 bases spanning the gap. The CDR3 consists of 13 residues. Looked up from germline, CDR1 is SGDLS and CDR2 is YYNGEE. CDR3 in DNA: TGTGCCAGCCCTCCTTATAGCAATCAGCCCCAGCATTTT. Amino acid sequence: CASPPYSNQPQHF.

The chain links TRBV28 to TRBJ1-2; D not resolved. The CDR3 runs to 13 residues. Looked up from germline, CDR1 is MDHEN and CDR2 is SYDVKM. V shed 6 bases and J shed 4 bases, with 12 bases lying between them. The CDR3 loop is CASRPTQLYGYTF. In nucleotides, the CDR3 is TGTGCCAGCAGACCGACACAACTCTATGGCTACACCTTC.

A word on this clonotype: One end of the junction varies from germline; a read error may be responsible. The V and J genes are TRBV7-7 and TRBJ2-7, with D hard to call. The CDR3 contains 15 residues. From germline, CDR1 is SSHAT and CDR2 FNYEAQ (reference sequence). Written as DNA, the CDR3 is TGTGCTAGCAGCTTAGGCTCGGGCTCCACCTACGAGCAGTACTTC. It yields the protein CASSLGSGSTYEQYF.

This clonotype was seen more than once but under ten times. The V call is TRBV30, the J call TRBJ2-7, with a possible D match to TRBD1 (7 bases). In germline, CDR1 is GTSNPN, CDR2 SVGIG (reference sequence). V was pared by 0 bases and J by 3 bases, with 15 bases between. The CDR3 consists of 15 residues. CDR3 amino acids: CAWSVRQGGIYEQYF. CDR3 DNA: TGTGCCTGGAGTGTGCGGCAGGGGGGTATCTACGAGCAGTACTTC.

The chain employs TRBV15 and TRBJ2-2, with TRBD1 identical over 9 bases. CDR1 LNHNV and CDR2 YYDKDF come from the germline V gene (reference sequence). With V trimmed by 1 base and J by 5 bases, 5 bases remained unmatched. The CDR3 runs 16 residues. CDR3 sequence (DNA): TGTGCCACCAGCAGAGGCGGGACAGGGATAACCGGGGAGCTGTTTTTT. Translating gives CATSRGGTGITGELFF.

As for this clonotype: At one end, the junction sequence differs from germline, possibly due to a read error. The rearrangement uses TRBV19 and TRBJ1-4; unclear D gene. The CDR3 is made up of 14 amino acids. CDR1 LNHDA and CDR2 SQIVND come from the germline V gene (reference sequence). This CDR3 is CASIADGLTEELFF. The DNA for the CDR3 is TGTGCCAGTATCGCCGACGGACTAACTGAAGAACTGTTTTTT.

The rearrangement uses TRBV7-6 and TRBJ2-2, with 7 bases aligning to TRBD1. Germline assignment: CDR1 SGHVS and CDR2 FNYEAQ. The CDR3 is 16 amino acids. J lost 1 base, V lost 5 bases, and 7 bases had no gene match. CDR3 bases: TGTGCCAGCAGCCGCTCACAGGGGCGGAACACCGGGGAGCTGTTTTTT. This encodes CASSRSQGRNTGELFF.

CDR3 region: CSARGAVLAGSSYEQYF. In nucleotides, the CDR3 is TGCAGTGCTAGGGGGGCCGTACTAGCGGGATCGTCCTACGAGCAGTACTTC. This sequence joins TRBV20-1 and TRBJ2-7, with 10 bases lining up with TRBD2. With 3 bases clipped from V and 1 base from J, the junction kept 12 bases outside the gene matches. The CDR3 has 17 residues. In germline, CDR1 is DFQATT, CDR2 SNEGSKA (reference sequence).

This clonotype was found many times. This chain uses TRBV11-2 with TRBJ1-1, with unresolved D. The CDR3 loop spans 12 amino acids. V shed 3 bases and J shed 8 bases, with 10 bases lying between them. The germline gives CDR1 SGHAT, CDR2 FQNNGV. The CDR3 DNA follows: TGTGCCAGCAGCTTGGACGGGGTGGAAGCTTTCTTT. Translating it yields CASSLDGVEAFF.

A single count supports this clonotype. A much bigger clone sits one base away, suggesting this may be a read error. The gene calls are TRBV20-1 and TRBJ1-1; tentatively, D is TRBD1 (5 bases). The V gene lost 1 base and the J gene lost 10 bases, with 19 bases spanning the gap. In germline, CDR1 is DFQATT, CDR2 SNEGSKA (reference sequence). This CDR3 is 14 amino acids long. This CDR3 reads CSARAGGCVRGAFF. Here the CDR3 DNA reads TGCAGTGCTAGAGCTGGGGGGTGCGTTAGGGGAGCTTTCTTT.

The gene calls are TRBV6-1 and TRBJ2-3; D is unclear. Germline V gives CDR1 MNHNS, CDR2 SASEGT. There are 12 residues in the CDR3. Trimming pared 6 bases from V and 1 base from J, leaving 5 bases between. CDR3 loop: CASRWGTDTQYF. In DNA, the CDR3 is TGTGCCAGCAGATGGGGCACAGATACGCAGTATTTT.

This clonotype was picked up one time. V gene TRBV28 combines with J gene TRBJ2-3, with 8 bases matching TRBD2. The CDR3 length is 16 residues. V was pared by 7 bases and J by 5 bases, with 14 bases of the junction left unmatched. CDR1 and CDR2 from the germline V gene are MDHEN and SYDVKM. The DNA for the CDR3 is TGTGCCAGCACCTACGATGGCGGGGGGCTGGGAGATACGCAGTATTTT. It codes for CASTYDGGGLGDTQYF.

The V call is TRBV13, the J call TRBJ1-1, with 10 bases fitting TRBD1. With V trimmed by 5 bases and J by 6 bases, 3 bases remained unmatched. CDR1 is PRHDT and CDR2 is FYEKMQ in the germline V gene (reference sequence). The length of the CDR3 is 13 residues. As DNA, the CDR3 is TGTGCCAGCAGCGCGGACAGGGGGGCTGAAGCTTTCTTT. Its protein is CASSADRGAEAFF. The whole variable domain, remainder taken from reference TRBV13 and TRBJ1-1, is AAGVIQSPRHLIKEKRETATLKCYPIPRHDTVYWYQQGPGQDPQFLISFYEKMQSDKGSIPDRFSAQQFSDYHSELNMSSLELGDSALYFCASSADRGAEAFFGQGTRLTVV.

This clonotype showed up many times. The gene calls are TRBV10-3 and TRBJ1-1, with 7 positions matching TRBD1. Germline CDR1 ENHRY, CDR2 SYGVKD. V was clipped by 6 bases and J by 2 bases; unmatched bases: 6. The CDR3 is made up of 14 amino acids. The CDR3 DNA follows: TGTGCCATCAGGAAGGACAGGAGTAACACTGAAGCTTTCTTT. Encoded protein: CAIRKDRSNTEAFF.

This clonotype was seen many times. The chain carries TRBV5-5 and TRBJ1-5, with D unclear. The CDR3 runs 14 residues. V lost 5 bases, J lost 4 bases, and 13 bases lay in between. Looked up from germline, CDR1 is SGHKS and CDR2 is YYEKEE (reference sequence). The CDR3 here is CASSLVAGNQPQHF. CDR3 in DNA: TGTGCCAGCAGTCTGGTGGCGGGGAATCAGCCCCAGCATTTT. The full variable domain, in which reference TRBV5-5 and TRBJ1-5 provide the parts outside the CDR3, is DAGVTQSPTHLIKTRGQQVTLRCSPISGHKSVSWYQQVLGQGPQFIFQYYEKEERGRGNFPDRFSARQFPNYSSELNVNALLLGDSALYLCASSLVAGNQPQHFGDGTRLSIL.

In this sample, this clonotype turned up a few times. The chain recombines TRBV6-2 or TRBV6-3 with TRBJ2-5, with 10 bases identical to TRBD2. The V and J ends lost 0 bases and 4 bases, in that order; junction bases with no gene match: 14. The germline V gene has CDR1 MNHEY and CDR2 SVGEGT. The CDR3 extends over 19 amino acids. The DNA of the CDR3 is TGTGCCAGCAGTTACTCCAAGCTAGCGGGAGCAATGAGGGGAGAGACCCAGTACTTC. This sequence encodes CASSYSKLAGAMRGETQYF.

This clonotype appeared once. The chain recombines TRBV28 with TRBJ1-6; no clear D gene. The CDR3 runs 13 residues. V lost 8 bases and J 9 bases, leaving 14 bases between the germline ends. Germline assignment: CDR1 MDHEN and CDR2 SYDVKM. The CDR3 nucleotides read TGTGCCAGCTCATCTGCAGCCCGTTCACCCCTCCACTTT. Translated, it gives CASSSAARSPLHF.

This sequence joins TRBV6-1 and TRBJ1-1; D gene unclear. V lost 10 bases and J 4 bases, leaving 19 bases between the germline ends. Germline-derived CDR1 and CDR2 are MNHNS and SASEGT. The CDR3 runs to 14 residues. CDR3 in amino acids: CATDPVDQSTEAFF. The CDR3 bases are TGTGCCACTGACCCGGTGGACCAAAGCACTGAAGCTTTCTTT.

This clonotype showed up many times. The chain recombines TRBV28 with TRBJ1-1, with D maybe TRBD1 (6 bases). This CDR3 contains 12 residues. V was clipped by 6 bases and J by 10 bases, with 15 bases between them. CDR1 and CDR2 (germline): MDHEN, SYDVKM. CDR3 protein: CASRPTGQRAFF. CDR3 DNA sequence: TGTGCCAGCAGGCCTACGGGACAAAGAGCTTTCTTT.

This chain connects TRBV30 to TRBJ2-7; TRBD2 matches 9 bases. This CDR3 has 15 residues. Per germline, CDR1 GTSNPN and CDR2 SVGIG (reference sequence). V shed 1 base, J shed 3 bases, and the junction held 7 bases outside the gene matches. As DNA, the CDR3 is TGTGCCTGGAGTGCGGGGGTAGCGGGAGTCTACGAGCAGTACTTC. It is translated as CAWSAGVAGVYEQYF.

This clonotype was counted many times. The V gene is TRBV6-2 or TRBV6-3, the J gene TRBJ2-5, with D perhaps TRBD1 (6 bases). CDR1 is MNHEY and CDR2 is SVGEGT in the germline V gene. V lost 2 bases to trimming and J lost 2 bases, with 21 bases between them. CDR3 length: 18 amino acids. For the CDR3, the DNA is TGTGCCAGCAGTTACCCAACTTGGTCCGGGACATTGCAAGAGACCCAGTACTTC. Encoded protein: CASSYPTWSGTLQETQYF.

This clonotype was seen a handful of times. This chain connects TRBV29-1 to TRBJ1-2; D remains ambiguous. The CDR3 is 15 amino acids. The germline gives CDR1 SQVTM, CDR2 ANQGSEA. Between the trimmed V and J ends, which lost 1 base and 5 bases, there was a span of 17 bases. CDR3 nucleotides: TGCAGCGTTGAAGGCCCAGAAGGGCAGAGTTATGGCTACACCTTC. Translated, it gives CSVEGPEGQSYGYTF.

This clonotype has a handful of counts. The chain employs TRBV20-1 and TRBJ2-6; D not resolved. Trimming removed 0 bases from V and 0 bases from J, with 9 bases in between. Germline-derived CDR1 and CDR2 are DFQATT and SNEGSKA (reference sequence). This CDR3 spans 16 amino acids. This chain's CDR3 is CSARDPIYSGANVLTF. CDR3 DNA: TGCAGTGCTAGAGATCCGATCTACTCTGGGGCCAACGTCCTGACTTTC.